This entry concerns a single TCR beta chain. The V gene's germline CDR1 is SQVTM and CDR2 ANQGSEA. Trimming took 7 bases from V and 4 from J, leaving 16 bases between them. The CDR3 is made up of 13 amino acids. Measured with immunoSEQ multiplex PCR; TCRdb has only the in-frame clones, and not every one. The sample lists under 450,000 clones; around 95% were seen once. These data originate in a study of shared T cell receptors in the human thymus. This clonotype was sampled from a human donor. Material for sequencing was thymocytes. V is TRBV29-1 and J is TRBJ1-2; possibly TRBD1 for D (6 bases). The DNA of the CDR3 is TGCAGCGCAAAGGGGGGACACCCCTATGGCTACACCTTC. This sequence encodes CSAKGGHPYGYTF.